This paragraph reports one TCR beta chain. This record belongs to a study of blood T cell repertoires in COVID-19. Authors' data handling: Reference gene primer amplification in the assay estimated nucleated cell counts. Measured with immunoSEQ multiplex PCR; TCRdb has only the in-frame clones, and not every one. V, J and clone size were drawn from that table, and D and trimming were deduced from the DNA. The table has approximately 300,000 clones, 85% to 90% seen once. The study assigned cohorts using participant-reported clinical history. Recovered status applied to Cohort 3 donors who had two consecutive negative PCRs. It also applied to those with clearance or with symptom resolution. This clonotype originated in a woman younger than 45 who had recovered from COVID-19. The sample consisted of PBMCs or T cells enriched from blood (not recorded which).

The CDR3 nucleotides are TGTGCCAGCAGCCCAAACAGGGATGACGAGCAGTACTTC. Translation gives CASSPNRDDEQYF. This chain joins TRBV11-2 and TRBJ2-7; D perhaps matches TRBD1 (6 bases). Germline V gene data show CDR1 as SGHAT and CDR2 as FQNNGV. The CDR3 is 13 residues long. V lost 5 bases, J lost 5 bases, and 13 bases lay in between.